Shown below are 25 T cell receptor beta chains from a single sample sequenced in a study of blood T cell repertoires in COVID-19. Profiling relied on immunoSEQ multiplex PCR, and the TCRdb table lists in-frame clones only, not all of them. This sample has some 200,000 clones; 88% occur once, and the top ten carry approximately 1.8%. Input material: peripheral blood. These receptors all come from a man between 65 and 79 years old with acute or convalescent COVID-19.

The CDR3 loop is CASSDARITDTQYF. As DNA, the CDR3 is TGTGCCAGCAGTGACGCCAGAATCACAGATACGCAGTATTTT. V is TRBV6-1 and J is TRBJ2-3; D uncertain. Germline V lookup: CDR1 MNHNS, CDR2 SASEGT. Trimming took 3 bases from V and 2 from J, leaving 9 bases between them. CDR3 length: 14 amino acids.

The chain has TRBV20-1 and TRBJ2-7, with unresolved D. The germline CDR1 and CDR2 sequences are DFQATT and SNEGSKA (reference sequence). The CDR3 length is 11 residues. Trimming pared 1 base from V and 6 bases from J, leaving 7 bases between. CDR3 sequence reads: CSARGVTEQYF. In DNA, the CDR3 is TGCAGTGCTAGAGGAGTTACCGAGCAGTACTTC.

This clone was seen once. The V gene is TRBV4-3, the J gene TRBJ2-7; TRBD2 matches at 10 bases. Germline loops: CDR1 LGHNA, CDR2 YSLEER. Trimming cost V 0 bases and J 4 bases; bases outside gene matches: 3. The CDR3 has 15 amino acids. DNA of the CDR3: TGCGCCAGCAGCCAAGATTCTAGCGGGAGATACGAGCAGTACTTC. It specifies CASSQDSSGRYEQYF.

This chain joins TRBV14 and TRBJ1-4, with 8 bases matching TRBD1. V trimming: 4 bases; J trimming: 8 bases; junction bases outside the gene matches: 12. This CDR3 has 16 residues. CDR1 is SGHDN and CDR2 is FVKESK in the germline V gene. The CDR3 DNA reads as TGTGCCAGCAGCCCCCACACTCAGGGGGCACGGGAAAAACTGTTTTTT. Its protein is CASSPHTQGAREKLFF.

The CDR3 DNA follows: TGTGCCTGGAGCCGACTAGCGGGTGAAAGAGATACGCAGTATTTT. Its translation is CAWSRLAGERDTQYF. The J gene is TRBJ2-3, the V gene TRBV30, with 10 nucleotides matching TRBD2. V lost 3 bases, J lost 5 bases, and 8 bases stayed unmatched. Germline lookup yields CDR1 GTSNPN and CDR2 SVGIG (reference sequence). The CDR3 consists of 15 residues.

The J gene is TRBJ1-3, the V gene TRBV4-3; TRBD1 is a possible D gene (6 bases). Trimming pared 2 bases from V and 0 bases from J, leaving 17 bases between. CDR1 is LGHNA and CDR2 is YSLEER in the germline V gene. The CDR3 sequence is 18 residues long. CDR3 in amino acids: CASSQSYSTRGSGNTIYF. CDR3 nucleotides: TGCGCCAGCAGCCAATCGTATTCGACCAGGGGCTCTGGAAACACCATATATTTT.

This clone came up a few times. As DNA, the CDR3 is TGTGCCAGCAGGGTGGGCTCGTTGAACACTGAAGCTTTCTTT. Translation gives CASRVGSLNTEAFF. The V gene is TRBV2, the J gene TRBJ1-1; no clear D. Germline-derived CDR1 and CDR2 are SNHLY and FYNNEI. The V end lost 6 bases, the J end lost 0 bases, and 11 bases lay between the germline ends. This CDR3 contains 14 residues.

This clone was detected once. The V gene is TRBV7-3, the J gene TRBJ1-2; 8 nucleotides line up with TRBD1. Looked up from germline, CDR1 is SGHTA and CDR2 is FQGTGA. Losses at the gene ends were 4 bases for V and 2 bases for J; bases not matched to a gene: 6. The CDR3 runs 15 residues. CDR3 nucleotides: TGTGCCAGCAGCTACCACCGGACAGGGAACTATGGCTACACCTTC. Its protein is CASSYHRTGNYGYTF.

The V gene is TRBV5-4, the J gene TRBJ2-3, with 7 nucleotides matching TRBD2. V was pared by 7 bases and J by 6 bases, with 5 bases of the junction left unmatched. This CDR3 has 12 amino acids. Germline V gene data show CDR1 as SGHNT and CDR2 as YYREEE (reference sequence). The CDR3 is CASLAAGDTQYF. The CDR3 DNA sequence: TGTGCCAGCCTGGCAGCGGGGGATACGCAGTATTTT.

V is TRBV10-3 and J is TRBJ2-2, with 8 bases aligning to TRBD2. V lost 8 bases to trimming and J lost 4 bases; unmatched junction nucleotides: 6. The CDR3 is made up of 14 amino acids. CDR1 ENHRY and CDR2 SYGVKD come from the germline V gene. This CDR3 reads CAIAGRASTGELFF. Written as DNA, the CDR3 is TGTGCCATCGCCGGGAGGGCCAGCACCGGGGAGCTGTTTTTT.

This chain joins TRBV7-2 and TRBJ1-6; D call uncertain. The CDR3 totals 17 residues. Germline loops: CDR1 SGHTA, CDR2 FQGNSA. CDR3 sequence reads: CAEIGRRWNSYNSPLHF. Here the CDR3 DNA reads TGTGCAGAGATAGGGAGGAGGTGGAACTCCTATAATTCACCCCTCCACTTT. Variable domain in full (rest from reference TRBV7-2 and TRBJ1-6): GAGVSQSPSNKVTEKGKDVELRCDPISGHTALYWYRQSLGQGLEFLIYFQGNSAPDKSGLPSDRFSAERTGGSVSTLTIQRTQQEDSAVYLCAEIGRRWNSYNSPLHFGNGTRLTVT.

The chain recombines TRBV27 with TRBJ2-5; 10 bases agree with TRBD2. In germline, CDR1 is MNHEY, CDR2 SMNVEV (reference sequence). With V trimmed by 7 bases and J by 2 bases, 7 bases remained unmatched. The CDR3 length is 15 residues. Written as DNA, the CDR3 is TGTGCCAGCAAAAGGGCTAGCGGGGGTCAAGAGACCCAGTACTTC. Its translation: CASKRASGGQETQYF.

This clone turned up a few times. J is TRBJ1-2 and V is TRBV28, with D possibly matching TRBD1 (6 bases). The V end was cut by 4 bases, the J end by 4 bases, with 22 bases between. The CDR3 is made up of 17 amino acids. Germline V gene data show CDR1 as MDHEN and CDR2 as SYDVKM. CDR3 in DNA: TGTGCCAGCAGTTCCCTGACAGGCTTGAACCGCTTCTATGGCTACACCTTC. Translated, it gives CASSSLTGLNRFYGYTF.

This chain joins TRBV5-1 and TRBJ2-7; TRBD1 aligns across 8 bases. This CDR3 has 15 residues. CDR1 and CDR2 from the germline V gene are SGHRS and YFSETQ. V lost 4 bases to trimming and J lost 2 bases; unmatched junction nucleotides: 8. Written as DNA, the CDR3 is TGCGCCAGCAGCATCCGGACAGGGTACACCTACGAGCAGTACTTC. Amino acid sequence: CASSIRTGYTYEQYF. The complete variable domain, with remaining parts taken from reference TRBV5-1 and TRBJ2-7, reads KAGVTQTPRYLIKTRGQQVTLSCSPISGHRSVSWYQQTPGQGLQFLFEYFSETQRNKGNFPGRFSGRQFSNSRSEMNVSTLELGDSALYLCASSIRTGYTYEQYFGPGTRLTVT.

The chain joins TRBV15 to TRBJ2-7, with 8 bases aligning to TRBD2. Germline V gene data show CDR1 as LNHNV and CDR2 as YYDKDF (reference sequence). V lost 0 bases and J lost 2; bases outside the gene matches: 0. The CDR3 runs 14 residues. In nucleotides, the CDR3 is TGTGCCACCAGCAGAGAACTAGCGGCCTACGAGCAGTACTTC. Translation gives CATSRELAAYEQYF. The full variable domain, completed using reference TRBV15 and TRBJ2-7, is DAMVIQNPRYQVTQFGKPVTLSCSQTLNHNVMYWYQQKSSQAPKLLFHYYDKDFNNEADTPDNFQSRRPNTSFCFLDIRSPGLGDTAMYLCATSRELAAYEQYFGPGTRLTVT.

The chain has TRBV9 and TRBJ2-7; 7 bases match TRBD2. Germline lookup yields CDR1 SGDLS and CDR2 YYNGEE. The CDR3 is 13 residues long. V lost 4 bases, J lost 2 bases, and 3 bases stayed unmatched. The CDR3 region is CASSPRGAYEQYF. The CDR3 DNA reads TGTGCCAGCAGCCCCCGGGGGGCCTACGAGCAGTACTTC.

The chain links TRBV27 to TRBJ2-5; D is undetermined. This CDR3 is built from 13 residues. Germline CDR1 is MNHEY and CDR2 is SMNVEV (reference sequence). Between the trimmed V and J ends, which lost 4 bases and 3 bases, there was a span of 9 bases. The CDR3 loop reads CASSSRSEETQYF. Written as DNA, the CDR3 is TGTGCCAGCAGTTCTCGGTCCGAAGAGACCCAGTACTTC.

The chain joins TRBV29-1 to TRBJ1-1; 7 bases align to TRBD1. Trimming took 1 base from V and 5 from J; bases not matched to a gene: 7. The CDR3 is made up of 14 amino acids. The germline CDR1 and CDR2 sequences are SQVTM and ANQGSEA. CDR3: CSVEVPDRSTEAFF. The CDR3 DNA sequence: TGCAGCGTTGAAGTCCCGGACAGGTCGACTGAAGCTTTCTTT.

J is TRBJ1-1 and V is TRBV12-5, with TRBD1 identical over 9 bases. CDR3 length: 14 amino acids. Looked up from germline, CDR1 is LGHNT and CDR2 is FRNRAP. V shed 7 bases, J shed 6 bases, and the junction held 9 bases outside the gene matches. CDR3 amino acids: CASVAQGARAEAFF. CDR3 coding DNA: TGTGCTAGTGTCGCACAGGGGGCCCGGGCTGAAGCTTTCTTT.

This sequence joins TRBV21-1 and TRBJ2-7; the D call TRBD1 from the table was never checked on the DNA. TRBV21-1 is flagged as a pseudogene. The CDR3 spans 13 residues. The CDR3 bases are TGTGCCAGCAGCACAGGCAGTCACTACGAGCAGTACTTC. This encodes CASSTGSHYEQYF.

This rearrangement joins TRBV6-5 to TRBJ2-7; TRBD2 is a possible D gene (5 bases). The ends were cut back, 6 bases at V and 5 bases at J, with 20 bases in the middle. This CDR3 has 15 residues. Germline lookup yields CDR1 MNHEY and CDR2 SVGAGI. CDR3 coding DNA: TGTGCCAGCAGCGCAACCGGACTCTTGTCCCACGAGCAGTACTTC. Its protein is CASSATGLLSHEQYF.

The chain combines TRBV11-2 with TRBJ1-3, with D unresolved. Germline CDR1 SGHAT, CDR2 FQNNGV. Trimming shortened V by 4 bases and J by 0 bases, and 13 bases separated the two germline ends. CDR3 length equals 16 residues. The CDR3 loop reads CASSSLFVYSGNTIYF. The CDR3, as DNA: TGTGCCAGCAGCTCCCTCTTTGTTTACTCTGGAAACACCATATATTTT. Combining the CDR3 with reference TRBV11-2 and TRBJ1-3 gives the whole variable domain EAGVAQSPRYKIIEKRQSVAFWCNPISGHATLYWYQQILGQGPKLLIQFQNNGVVDDSQLPKDRFSAERLKGVDSTLKIQPAKLEDSAVYLCASSSLFVYSGNTIYFGEGSWLTVV.

This chain links TRBV28 with TRBJ2-7; TRBD2 matches 9 bases. The germline V gene encodes CDR1 MDHEN and CDR2 SYDVKM. The CDR3 covers 15 residues. V was clipped by 7 bases and J by 3 bases; unmatched bases: 10. The CDR3 DNA sequence: TGTGCCAGCACCCCTTGGGGTAGCGGGAGCTACGAGCAGTACTTC. Translating it yields CASTPWGSGSYEQYF.

The genes are TRBV28 and TRBJ1-2, with TRBD1 identical over 7 bases. Germline lookup yields CDR1 MDHEN and CDR2 SYDVKM. The CDR3 spans 14 residues. Germline trimming cut 5 bases from V and 2 bases from J; bases unmatched to any gene: 5. The CDR3 sequence: CASSQGQLNYGYTF. The CDR3 DNA reads TGTGCCAGCAGTCAGGGACAGCTCAACTATGGCTACACCTTC.

The chain couples TRBV7-6 to TRBJ2-7, with D tentatively TRBD1 (6 bases). The length of the CDR3 is 15 residues. The ends were cut back, 1 base at V and 4 bases at J, with 14 bases in the middle. CDR1 is SGHVS and CDR2 is FNYEAQ in the germline V gene. CDR3 in amino acids: CASSLGLGARYEQYF. The CDR3 bases are TGTGCCAGCAGCTTAGGTCTGGGGGCGAGGTACGAGCAGTACTTC.